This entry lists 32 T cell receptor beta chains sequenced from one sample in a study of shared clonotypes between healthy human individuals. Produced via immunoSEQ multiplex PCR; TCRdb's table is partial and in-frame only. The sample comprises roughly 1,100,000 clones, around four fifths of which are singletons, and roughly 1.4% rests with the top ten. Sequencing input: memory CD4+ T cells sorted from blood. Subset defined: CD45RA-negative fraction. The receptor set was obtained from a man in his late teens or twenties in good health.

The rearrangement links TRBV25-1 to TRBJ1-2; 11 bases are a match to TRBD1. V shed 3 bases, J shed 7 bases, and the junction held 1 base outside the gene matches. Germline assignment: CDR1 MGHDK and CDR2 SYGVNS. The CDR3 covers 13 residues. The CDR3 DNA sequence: TGTGCCAGCAGTGAGGGACAGGGGGGTGGCTACACCTTC. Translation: CASSEGQGGGYTF.

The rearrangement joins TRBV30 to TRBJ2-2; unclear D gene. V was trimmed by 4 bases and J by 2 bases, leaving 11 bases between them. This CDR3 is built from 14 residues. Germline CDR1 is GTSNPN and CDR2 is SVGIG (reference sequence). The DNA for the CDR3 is TGTGCCTGGAACCGGCAGATTAACACCGGGGAGCTGTTTTTT. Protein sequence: CAWNRQINTGELFF.

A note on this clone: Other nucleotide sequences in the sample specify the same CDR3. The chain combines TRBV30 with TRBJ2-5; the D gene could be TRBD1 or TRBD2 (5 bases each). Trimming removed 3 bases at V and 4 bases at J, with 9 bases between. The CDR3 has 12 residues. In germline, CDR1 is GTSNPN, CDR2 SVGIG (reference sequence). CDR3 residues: CAWSQRGETQYF. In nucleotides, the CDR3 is TGTGCCTGGAGCCAGAGGGGAGAGACCCAGTACTTC.

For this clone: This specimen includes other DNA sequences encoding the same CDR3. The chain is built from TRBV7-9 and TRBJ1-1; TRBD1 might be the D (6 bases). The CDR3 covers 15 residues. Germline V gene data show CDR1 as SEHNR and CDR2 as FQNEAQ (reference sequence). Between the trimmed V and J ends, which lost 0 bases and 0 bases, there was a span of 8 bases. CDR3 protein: CASSLAGGLNTEAFF. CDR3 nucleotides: TGTGCCAGCAGCTTAGCAGGGGGGCTGAACACTGAAGCTTTCTTT.

CDR3 DNA sequence: TGTGCCAGCAGCTTGGGTGGAGTCAACAATCAGCCCCAGCATTTT. Protein product: CASSLGGVNNQPQHF. This chain joins TRBV5-4 and TRBJ1-5; unclear D gene. CDR3 length: 15 residues. V was cut by 0 bases and J by 3 bases, with 10 bases left in between. Germline CDR1 reads SGHNT; CDR2 reads YYREEE (reference sequence). The full variable domain, with the rest looked up from reference TRBV5-4 and TRBJ1-5, is ETGVTQSPTHLIKTRGQQVTLRCSSQSGHNTVSWYQQALGQGPQFIFQYYREEENGRGNFPPRFSGLQFPNYSSELNVNALELDDSALYLCASSLGGVNNQPQHFGDGTRLSIL.

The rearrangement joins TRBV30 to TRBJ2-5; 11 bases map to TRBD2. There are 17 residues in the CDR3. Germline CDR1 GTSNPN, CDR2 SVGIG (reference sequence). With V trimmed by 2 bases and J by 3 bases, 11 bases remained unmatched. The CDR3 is CAWSRTRTSGQKETQYF. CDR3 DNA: TGTGCCTGGAGTAGGACTCGGACTAGCGGGCAGAAAGAGACCCAGTACTTC.

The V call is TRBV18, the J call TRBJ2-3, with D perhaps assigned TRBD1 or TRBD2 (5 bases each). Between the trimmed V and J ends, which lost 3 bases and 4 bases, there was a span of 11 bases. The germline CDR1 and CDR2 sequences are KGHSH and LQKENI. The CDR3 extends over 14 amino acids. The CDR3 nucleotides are TGTGCCAGCTCACCCGGGACCGGGGCAGATACGCAGTATTTT. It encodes CASSPGTGADTQYF.

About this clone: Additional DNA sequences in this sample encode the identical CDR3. CDR3 sequence: CASSLGTSGSGEQYF. The DNA of the CDR3 is TGCGCCAGCAGCTTGGGGACTAGCGGGAGTGGCGAGCAGTACTTC. The gene calls are TRBV5-1 and TRBJ2-7, with TRBD2 matching over 13 bases. V dropped 0 bases and J dropped 6; count of bases not matched to a gene: 3. Looked up from germline, CDR1 is SGHRS and CDR2 is YFSETQ. The CDR3 extends over 15 amino acids. The full variable domain, completed using reference TRBV5-1 and TRBJ2-7, is KAGVTQTPRYLIKTRGQQVTLSCSPISGHRSVSWYQQTPGQGLQFLFEYFSETQRNKGNFPGRFSGRQFSNSRSEMNVSTLELGDSALYLCASSLGTSGSGEQYFGPGTRLTVT.

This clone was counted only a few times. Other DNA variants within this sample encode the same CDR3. The CDR3 nucleotides read TGCGCCAGCAGTGAAGGGGGAAACACCATATATTTT. This encodes CASSEGGNTIYF. V gene TRBV10-2 combines with J gene TRBJ1-3; D call uncertain. This CDR3 has 12 amino acids. The germline V gene encodes CDR1 WSHSY and CDR2 SAAADI. Trimming took off 3 bases at V and 4 bases at J, with 4 bases between the two ends.

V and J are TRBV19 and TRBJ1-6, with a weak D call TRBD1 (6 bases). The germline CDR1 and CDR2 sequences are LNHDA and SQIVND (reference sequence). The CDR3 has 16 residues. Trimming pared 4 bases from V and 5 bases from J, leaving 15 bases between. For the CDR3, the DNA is TGTGCCAGTAGTAGCCAGGGGAAGCCCAATAATTCACCCCTCCACTTT. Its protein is CASSSQGKPNNSPLHF.

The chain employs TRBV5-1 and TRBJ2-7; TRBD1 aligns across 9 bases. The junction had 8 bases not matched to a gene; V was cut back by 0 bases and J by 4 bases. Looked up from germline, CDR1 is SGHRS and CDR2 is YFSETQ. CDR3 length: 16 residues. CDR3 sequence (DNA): TGCGCCAGCAGCTTGGCACCCGGGACAGGGTCGTACGAGCAGTACTTC. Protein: CASSLAPGTGSYEQYF.

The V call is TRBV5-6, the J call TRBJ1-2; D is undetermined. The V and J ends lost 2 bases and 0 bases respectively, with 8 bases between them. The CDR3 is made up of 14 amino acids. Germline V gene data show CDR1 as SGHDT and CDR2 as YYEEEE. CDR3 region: CASSFAGSNYGYTF. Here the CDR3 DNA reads TGTGCCAGCAGCTTCGCGGGTTCTAACTATGGCTACACCTTC.

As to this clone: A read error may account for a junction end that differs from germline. The CDR3 nucleotides are TGCGCCAGCCGCTTACAACAGGGAAGCACAGATACGCAGTATTTT. This gives the protein CASRLQQGSTDTQYF. The chain combines TRBV5-1 with TRBJ2-3, with D possibly being TRBD1 (6 bases). The V gene's germline CDR1 is SGHRS and CDR2 YFSETQ. The CDR3 is made up of 15 amino acids.

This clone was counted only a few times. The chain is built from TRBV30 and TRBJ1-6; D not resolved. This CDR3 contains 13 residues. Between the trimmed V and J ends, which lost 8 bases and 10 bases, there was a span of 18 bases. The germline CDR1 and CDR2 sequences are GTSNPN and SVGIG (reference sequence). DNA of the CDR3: TGTGCCGGCCGGGCCCAAGGCCGCTCACCCCTCCACTTT. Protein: CAGRAQGRSPLHF.

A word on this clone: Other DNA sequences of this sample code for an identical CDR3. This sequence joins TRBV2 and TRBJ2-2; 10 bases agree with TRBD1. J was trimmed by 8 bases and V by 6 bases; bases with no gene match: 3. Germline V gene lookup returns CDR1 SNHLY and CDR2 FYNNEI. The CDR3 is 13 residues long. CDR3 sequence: CASSDRGLGELFF. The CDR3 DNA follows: TGTGCCAGCAGCGACAGGGGGCTAGGGGAGCTGTTTTTT.

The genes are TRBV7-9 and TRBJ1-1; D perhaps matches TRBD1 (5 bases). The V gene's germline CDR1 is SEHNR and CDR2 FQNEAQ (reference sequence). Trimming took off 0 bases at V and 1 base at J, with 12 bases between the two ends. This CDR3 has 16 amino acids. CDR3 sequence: CASSLATGTGNTEAFF. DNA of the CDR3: TGTGCCAGCAGCTTAGCAACCGGGACGGGGAACACTGAAGCTTTCTTT.

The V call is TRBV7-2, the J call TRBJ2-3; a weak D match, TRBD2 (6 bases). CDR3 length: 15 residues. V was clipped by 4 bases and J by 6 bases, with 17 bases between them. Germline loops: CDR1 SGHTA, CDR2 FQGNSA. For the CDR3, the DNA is TGTGCCAGCAGCTGGCGGTCTGCTGGGGGGGATACGCAGTATTTT. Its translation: CASSWRSAGGDTQYF.

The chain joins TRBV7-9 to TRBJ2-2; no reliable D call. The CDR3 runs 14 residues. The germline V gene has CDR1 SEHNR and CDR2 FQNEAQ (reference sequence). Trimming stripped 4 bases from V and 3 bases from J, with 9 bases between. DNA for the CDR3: TGTGCCAGCAGCTCGGCAATCGACACCGGGGAGCTGTTTTTT. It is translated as CASSSAIDTGELFF.

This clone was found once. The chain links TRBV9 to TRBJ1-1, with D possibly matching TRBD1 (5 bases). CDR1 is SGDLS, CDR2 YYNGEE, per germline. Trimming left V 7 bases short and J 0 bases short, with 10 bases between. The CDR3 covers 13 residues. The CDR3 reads CASSRAMNTEAFF. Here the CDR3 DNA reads TGTGCCAGCTCCAGGGCCATGAACACTGAAGCTTTCTTT.

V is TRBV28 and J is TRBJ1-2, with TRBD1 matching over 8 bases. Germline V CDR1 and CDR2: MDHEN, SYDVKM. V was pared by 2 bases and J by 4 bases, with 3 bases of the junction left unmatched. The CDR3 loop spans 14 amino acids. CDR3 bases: TGTGCCAGCAGTTTAGGACAGGGAGGCTATGGCTACACCTTC. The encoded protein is CASSLGQGGYGYTF.

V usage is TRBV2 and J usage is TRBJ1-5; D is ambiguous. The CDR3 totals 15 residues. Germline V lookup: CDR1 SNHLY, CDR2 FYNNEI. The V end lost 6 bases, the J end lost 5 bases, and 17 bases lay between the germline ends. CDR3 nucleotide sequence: TGTGCCAGCAGCCCCGACCCGGGCCGGCATCAGCCCCAGCATTTT. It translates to CASSPDPGRHQPQHF.

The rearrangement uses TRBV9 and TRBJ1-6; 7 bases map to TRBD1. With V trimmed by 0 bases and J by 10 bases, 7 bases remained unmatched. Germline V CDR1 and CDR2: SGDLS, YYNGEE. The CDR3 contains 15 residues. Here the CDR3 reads CASSVETGPHSPLHF. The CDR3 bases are TGTGCCAGCAGCGTAGAGACAGGGCCACACTCACCCCTCCACTTT. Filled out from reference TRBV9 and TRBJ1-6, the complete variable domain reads DSGVTQTPKHLITATGQRVTLRCSPRSGDLSVYWYQQSLDQGLQFLIQYYNGEERAKGNILERFSAQQFPDLHSELNLSSLELGDSALYFCASSVETGPHSPLHFGNGTRLTVT.

The CDR3 protein is CASRITPTESSYNSPLHF. The CDR3 DNA sequence: TGCGCCAGCAGAATCACACCGACGGAGAGCTCCTATAATTCACCCCTCCACTTT. V gene TRBV10-2 combines with J gene TRBJ1-6; D remains unclear. CDR1 WSHSY and CDR2 SAAADI come from the germline V gene. Deletions cut 6 bases from V and 0 bases from J, with 18 bases between. This CDR3 has 18 residues.

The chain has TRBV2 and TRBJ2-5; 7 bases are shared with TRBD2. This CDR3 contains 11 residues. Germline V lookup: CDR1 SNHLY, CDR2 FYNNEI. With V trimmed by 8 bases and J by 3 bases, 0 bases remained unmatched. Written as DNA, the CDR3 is TGTGCCAGCGGACTAGAAGAGACCCAGTACTTC. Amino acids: CASGLEETQYF.

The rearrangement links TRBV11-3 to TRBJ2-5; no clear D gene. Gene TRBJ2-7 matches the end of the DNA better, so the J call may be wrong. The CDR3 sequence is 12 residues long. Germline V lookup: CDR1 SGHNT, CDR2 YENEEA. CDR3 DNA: TGTGCCAGCTCGAACTCAGTCTACGAGCAGTACTTC. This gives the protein CASSNSVYEQYF.

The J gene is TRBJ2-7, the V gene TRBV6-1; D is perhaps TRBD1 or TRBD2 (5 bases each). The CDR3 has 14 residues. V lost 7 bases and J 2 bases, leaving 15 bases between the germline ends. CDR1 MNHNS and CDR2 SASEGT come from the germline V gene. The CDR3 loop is CASTGTEAPYEQYF. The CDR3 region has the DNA TGTGCCAGCACCGGGACCGAGGCGCCCTACGAGCAGTACTTC.

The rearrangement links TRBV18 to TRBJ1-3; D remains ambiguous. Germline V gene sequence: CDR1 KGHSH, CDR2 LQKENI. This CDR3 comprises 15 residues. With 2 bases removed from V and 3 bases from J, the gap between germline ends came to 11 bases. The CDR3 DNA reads TGTGCCAGCTCACCATCCGCAGCGTATGGAAACACCATATATTTT. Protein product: CASSPSAAYGNTIYF.

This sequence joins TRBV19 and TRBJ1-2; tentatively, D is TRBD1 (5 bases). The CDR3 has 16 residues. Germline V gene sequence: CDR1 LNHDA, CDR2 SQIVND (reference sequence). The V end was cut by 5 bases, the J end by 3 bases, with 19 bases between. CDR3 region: CASSDPGSRGDYGYTF. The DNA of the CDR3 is TGTGCCAGTAGTGACCCGGGATCCCGAGGGGACTATGGCTACACCTTC.

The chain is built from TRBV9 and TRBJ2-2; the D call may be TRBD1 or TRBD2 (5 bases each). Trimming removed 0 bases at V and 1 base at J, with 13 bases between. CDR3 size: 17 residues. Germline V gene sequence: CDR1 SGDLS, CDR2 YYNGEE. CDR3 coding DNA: TGTGCCAGCAGCGTAGTTCCTGGGACGGGGAACACCGGGGAGCTGTTTTTT. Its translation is CASSVVPGTGNTGELFF.

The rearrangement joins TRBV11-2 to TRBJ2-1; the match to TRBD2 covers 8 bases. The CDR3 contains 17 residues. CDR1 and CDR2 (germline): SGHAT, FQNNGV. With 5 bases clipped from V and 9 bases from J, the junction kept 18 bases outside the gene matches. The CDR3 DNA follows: TGTGCCAGCAGCGATAGTAGCCTGACTAGCGCTAAGAGTGAGCAGTTCTTC. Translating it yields CASSDSSLTSAKSEQFF.

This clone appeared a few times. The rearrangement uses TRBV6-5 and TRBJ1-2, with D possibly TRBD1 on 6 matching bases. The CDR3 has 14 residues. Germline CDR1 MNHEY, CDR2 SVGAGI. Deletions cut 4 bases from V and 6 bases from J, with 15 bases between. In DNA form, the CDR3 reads TGTGCCAGCAGTTCGCGGGGGCGCAGCCATGGCTACACCTTC. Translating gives CASSSRGRSHGYTF.

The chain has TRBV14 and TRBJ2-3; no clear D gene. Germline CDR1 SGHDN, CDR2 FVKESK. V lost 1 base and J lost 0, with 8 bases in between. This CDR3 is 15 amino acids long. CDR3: CASSQGAQSTDTQYF. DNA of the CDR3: TGTGCCAGCAGCCAAGGGGCCCAGAGCACAGATACGCAGTATTTT.